This is a list of T cell receptor beta chains from one sample in a study of T cells in Graves' hyperthyroidism and ophthalmopathy. TCRdb analysed the multiplex PCR reads with MiXCR anew, one entry per CDR3 protein. The data show about 380,000 distinct CDR3 sequences, with under 20% seen just once and 35% to 50% held by the top ten. Input material: blood. The receptor set was obtained from a man aged 18 to 35 with Graves' ophthalmopathy. CDR3s include the opening cysteine and the closing phenylalanine or tryptophan. The order of the fields is V gene, D gene, J gene, clone size, CDR3 protein, CDR3 DNA. A D gene is named only where the DNA matches it firmly. A clone size is listed for some rows: how often the clone was seen (once, few, many), or a class if it is expanded.

v_gene: TRBV10-2
d_gene: TRBD1
j_gene: TRBJ1-4
abundance: few
CDR3aa: CASTGRDRGEKLFF
CDR3nt: TGCGCCAGCACCGGGCGGGACAGGGGTGAAAAACTGTTTTTT

v_gene: TRBV6-1
d_gene: -
j_gene: TRBJ2-7
abundance: many
CDR3aa: CASSEAPRGHYEQYF
CDR3nt: TGTGCCAGCAGTGAAGCCCCACGGGGACACTACGAGCAGTACTTC

v_gene: TRBV3-1
d_gene: -
j_gene: TRBJ2-5
abundance: many
CDR3aa: CASSPDFPTETQYF
CDR3nt: TGTGCCAGCAGCCCGGACTTCCCCACGGAGACCCAGTACTTC

v_gene: TRBV2
d_gene: -
j_gene: TRBJ2-2
abundance: -
CDR3aa: CASSEQLGGVGTGELFF
CDR3nt: TGTGCCAGCAGTGAACAACTCGGCGGGGTGGGCACCGGGGAGCTGTTTTTT

v_gene: TRBV12-3/TRBV12-4
d_gene: -
j_gene: TRBJ1-2
abundance: few
CDR3aa: CASSRVSRSNYGYTF
CDR3nt: TGTGCCAGCAGTCGGGTGTCCCGTTCTAACTATGGCTACACCTTC

v_gene: TRBV3-1
d_gene: -
j_gene: TRBJ2-7
abundance: many
CDR3aa: CASSQVSFSYEQYF
CDR3nt: TGTGCCAGCAGCCAAGTGTCTTTCTCCTACGAGCAGTACTTC

v_gene: TRBV7-8
d_gene: TRBD2
j_gene: TRBJ2-2
abundance: many
CDR3aa: CASRAGTSEGGELFF
CDR3nt: TGTGCCAGCAGAGCGGGGACTAGCGAAGGCGGGGAGCTGTTTTTT

v_gene: TRBV5-8
d_gene: -
j_gene: TRBJ2-1
abundance: few
CDR3aa: CASSHEGSYNEQFF
CDR3nt: TGTGCCAGCAGCCACGAGGGCTCCTACAATGAGCAGTTCTTC

v_gene: TRBV7-8
d_gene: -
j_gene: TRBJ2-7
abundance: many
CDR3aa: CASSLAGTGRTYEQYF
CDR3nt: TGTGCCAGCAGCTTAGCGGGTACGGGAAGGACCTACGAGCAGTACTTC

v_gene: TRBV12-3/TRBV12-4
d_gene: TRBD1
j_gene: TRBJ1-6
abundance: once
CDR3aa: CASTSGTGATYNSPLHF
CDR3nt: TGTGCCAGCACCTCCGGGACAGGGGCCACCTATAATTCACCCCTCCACTTT

v_gene: TRBV4-1
d_gene: -
j_gene: TRBJ1-2
abundance: few
CDR3aa: CASSQVLNQGYGYTF
CDR3nt: TGCGCCAGCAGCCAAGTGCTTAATCAAGGTTATGGCTACACCTTC

v_gene: TRBV28
d_gene: TRBD2
j_gene: TRBJ2-1
abundance: many
CDR3aa: CASSSGLAVYEQFF
CDR3nt: TGTGCCAGCAGTTCGGGACTAGCGGTCTATGAGCAGTTCTTC

v_gene: TRBV5-1
d_gene: TRBD1
j_gene: TRBJ1-5
abundance: many
CDR3aa: CASSWTGHQPQHF
CDR3nt: TGCGCCAGCAGCTGGACAGGGCATCAGCCCCAGCATTTT

v_gene: TRBV7-3
d_gene: -
j_gene: TRBJ2-2
abundance: many
CDR3aa: CASSLGGTANTGELFF
CDR3nt: TGTGCCAGCAGTTTAGGCGGGACTGCGAACACCGGGGAGCTGTTTTTT

v_gene: TRBV18
d_gene: TRBD2
j_gene: TRBJ2-7
abundance: many
CDR3aa: CASSPLWRGSHEQYF
CDR3nt: TGTGCCAGCTCACCACTTTGGCGGGGGAGTCACGAGCAGTACTTC

v_gene: TRBV4-1
d_gene: -
j_gene: TRBJ1-1
abundance: -
CDR3aa: CASSAQGSTEAFF
CDR3nt: TGCGCCAGCAGCGCCCAGGGGAGCACTGAAGCTTTCTTT

v_gene: TRBV18
d_gene: -
j_gene: TRBJ2-1
abundance: many
CDR3aa: CASSPILAEKEQFF
CDR3nt: TGTGCCAGCTCACCAATACTAGCCGAGAAGGAGCAGTTCTTC

v_gene: TRBV3-1
d_gene: -
j_gene: TRBJ1-2
abundance: -
CDR3aa: CASSHQGSNYGYTF
CDR3nt: TGCGCCAGCAGCCATCAGGGGTCTAACTATGGCTACACCTTC

v_gene: TRBV18
d_gene: -
j_gene: TRBJ2-7
abundance: many
CDR3aa: CASSSGHVLNEQYF
CDR3nt: TGTGCCAGCTCATCCGGACACGTCTTGAACGAGCAGTACTTC

v_gene: TRBV18
d_gene: -
j_gene: TRBJ2-4
abundance: -
CDR3aa: CASSPTGSKNIQYF
CDR3nt: TGTGCCAGCTCTCCGACGGGGAGCAAAAACATTCAGTACTTC

v_gene: TRBV7-9
d_gene: -
j_gene: TRBJ1-6
abundance: -
CDR3aa: CASSPQEKRNSPLHF
CDR3nt: TGTGCCAGCAGCCCCCAGGAAAAACGGAATTCACCCCTCCACTTT

v_gene: TRBV2
d_gene: -
j_gene: TRBJ1-5
abundance: many
CDR3aa: CASTQSRANQPQHF
CDR3nt: TGTGCCAGCACCCAGTCCAGGGCGAATCAGCCCCAGCATTTT

v_gene: TRBV5-1
d_gene: -
j_gene: TRBJ2-7
abundance: many
CDR3aa: CASSSTGFAYEQYF
CDR3nt: TGCGCCAGCAGCTCCACAGGGTTCGCCTACGAGCAGTACTTC

v_gene: TRBV7-2
d_gene: -
j_gene: TRBJ1-1
abundance: -
CDR3aa: CASSLVGAREAFF
CDR3nt: TGTGCCAGCAGCTTGGTAGGGGCCAGAGAAGCTTTCTTT

v_gene: TRBV5-1
d_gene: TRBD1
j_gene: TRBJ1-5
abundance: -
CDR3aa: CASSHGTGGNQPQHF
CDR3nt: TGCGCCAGCAGCCACGGGACAGGGGGCAATCAGCCCCAGCATTTT

v_gene: TRBV12-3/TRBV12-4
d_gene: TRBD2
j_gene: TRBJ2-3
abundance: many
CDR3aa: CASSFGGGSDTQYF
CDR3nt: TGTGCCAGCAGTTTTGGCGGGGGTTCAGATACGCAGTATTTT

v_gene: TRBV12-3/TRBV12-4
d_gene: TRBD2
j_gene: TRBJ2-1
abundance: -
CDR3aa: CASRMSGRALEQFF
CDR3nt: TGTGCCAGCAGGATGAGCGGGAGGGCTCTTGAGCAGTTCTTC

v_gene: TRBV9
d_gene: -
j_gene: TRBJ2-1
abundance: few
CDR3aa: CASSVEVLSDEQFF
CDR3nt: TGTGCCAGCAGCGTAGAAGTCCTGTCCGATGAGCAGTTCTTC

v_gene: TRBV5-6
d_gene: -
j_gene: TRBJ1-6
abundance: few
CDR3aa: CASSLAGAESPLHF
CDR3nt: TGTGCCAGCAGCTTGGCAGGGGCAGAGTCACCCCTCCACTTT

v_gene: TRBV4-1
d_gene: -
j_gene: TRBJ1-1
abundance: -
CDR3aa: CASSQDRGGGTEAFF
CDR3nt: TGCGCCAGCAGCCAAGACAGGGGTGGAGGCACTGAAGCTTTCTTT

v_gene: TRBV27
d_gene: -
j_gene: TRBJ1-6
abundance: many
CDR3aa: CASSGRTGGNSPLHF
CDR3nt: TGTGCCAGCAGCGGGAGGACCGGGGGCAATTCACCCCTCCACTTT

v_gene: TRBV5-1
d_gene: -
j_gene: TRBJ1-1
abundance: -
CDR3aa: CASSWSRASNTEAFF
CDR3nt: TGCGCCAGCAGCTGGAGCAGGGCCTCGAACACTGAAGCTTTCTTT

v_gene: TRBV29-1
d_gene: -
j_gene: TRBJ2-7
abundance: -
CDR3aa: CSVEDLATPDGYEQYF
CDR3nt: TGCAGCGTTGAAGATCTCGCCACCCCGGACGGCTACGAGCAGTACTTC

v_gene: TRBV20-1
d_gene: TRBD2
j_gene: TRBJ2-5
abundance: few
CDR3aa: CSANLAGGEETQYF
CDR3nt: TGCAGTGCTAATCTAGCGGGGGGGGAGGAGACCCAGTACTTC

v_gene: TRBV20-1
d_gene: TRBD2
j_gene: TRBJ2-5
abundance: many
CDR3aa: CSASGIRTSGGGASEETQYF
CDR3nt: TGCAGTGCTAGCGGAATTCGGACTAGCGGGGGGGGCGCATCGGAAGAGACCCAGTACTTC

v_gene: TRBV7-9
d_gene: -
j_gene: TRBJ1-1
abundance: few
CDR3aa: CASSRERGARSTEAFF
CDR3nt: TGTGCCAGCAGTCGAGAACGTGGGGCGCGAAGCACTGAAGCTTTCTTT

v_gene: TRBV13
d_gene: -
j_gene: TRBJ1-1
abundance: -
CDR3aa: CASSLGDPQSTEAFF
CDR3nt: TGTGCCAGCAGCTTAGGGGACCCTCAGAGCACTGAAGCTTTCTTT

v_gene: TRBV11-2
d_gene: -
j_gene: TRBJ2-7
abundance: few
CDR3aa: CASSPRAVFYEQYF
CDR3nt: TGTGCCAGCAGCCCCAGGGCAGTTTTCTACGAGCAGTACTTC

v_gene: TRBV5-4
d_gene: TRBD2
j_gene: TRBJ2-5
abundance: -
CDR3aa: CASSRRTSPRAETQYF
CDR3nt: TGTGCCAGCAGCCGTCGGACTAGCCCTCGTGCGGAGACCCAGTACTTC

v_gene: TRBV7-6
d_gene: -
j_gene: TRBJ2-7
abundance: many
CDR3aa: CASSLSEGGSYEQYF
CDR3nt: TGTGCCAGCAGCTTAAGCGAAGGGGGCTCCTACGAGCAGTACTTC

v_gene: TRBV15
d_gene: -
j_gene: TRBJ1-5
abundance: few
CDR3aa: CATSRDLGADLSNQPQHF
CDR3nt: TGTGCCACCAGCAGAGACCTAGGGGCAGATTTGAGCAATCAGCCCCAGCATTTT

v_gene: TRBV6-1
d_gene: -
j_gene: TRBJ2-3
abundance: -
CDR3aa: CASSYTGQSTDTQYF
CDR3nt: TGTGCCAGCAGTTATACAGGGCAGAGCACAGATACGCAGTATTTT

v_gene: TRBV7-2
d_gene: TRBD2
j_gene: TRBJ2-3
abundance: -
CDR3aa: CASTPLGLAPDTQYF
CDR3nt: TGTGCCAGCACCCCCCTGGGACTAGCTCCAGATACGCAGTATTTT

v_gene: TRBV11-3
d_gene: -
j_gene: TRBJ2-7
abundance: -
CDR3aa: CASSLAGGVYEQYF
CDR3nt: TGTGCCAGCAGCTTAGCCGGGGGCGTCTACGAGCAGTACTTC

v_gene: TRBV5-1
d_gene: TRBD1
j_gene: TRBJ2-1
abundance: few
CDR3aa: CASSFWQGANEQFF
CDR3nt: TGCGCCAGCAGCTTTTGGCAGGGGGCCAATGAGCAGTTCTTC

v_gene: TRBV7-9
d_gene: -
j_gene: TRBJ2-5
abundance: many
CDR3aa: CASSLRERGTQYF
CDR3nt: TGTGCCAGCAGCCTCAGGGAACGCGGGACCCAGTACTTC

v_gene: TRBV7-7
d_gene: -
j_gene: TRBJ2-1
abundance: -
CDR3aa: CASSPIPPGWQFF
CDR3nt: TGTGCCAGCAGCCCCATCCCGCCGGGTTGGCAGTTCTTC

v_gene: TRBV2
d_gene: TRBD1
j_gene: TRBJ1-1
abundance: -
CDR3aa: CASTEGARTEAFF
CDR3nt: TGTGCCAGCACGGAGGGGGCGCGGACTGAAGCTTTCTTT

v_gene: TRBV20-1
d_gene: TRBD1
j_gene: TRBJ2-2
abundance: few
CDR3aa: CSAWGQGNTGELFF
CDR3nt: TGCAGTGCTTGGGGACAGGGGAACACCGGGGAGCTGTTTTTT

v_gene: TRBV6-6
d_gene: -
j_gene: TRBJ1-1
abundance: -
CDR3aa: CASSYVLGAEAFF
CDR3nt: TGTGCCAGCAGTTACGTATTAGGGGCTGAAGCTTTCTTT

v_gene: TRBV7-3
d_gene: TRBD2
j_gene: TRBJ2-7
abundance: -
CDR3aa: CASSMEAGASYEQYF
CDR3nt: TGTGCCAGCAGCATGGAAGCGGGAGCGAGCTACGAGCAGTACTTC

v_gene: TRBV5-1
d_gene: TRBD1
j_gene: TRBJ2-1
abundance: many
CDR3aa: CASNLRPNLQGDEQFF
CDR3nt: TGCGCCAGCAACCTAAGACCCAACTTACAGGGGGATGAGCAGTTCTTC

v_gene: TRBV12-3/TRBV12-4
d_gene: TRBD1
j_gene: TRBJ2-3
abundance: -
CDR3aa: CASSLGYRGDTDTQYF
CDR3nt: TGTGCCAGCAGTTTAGGGTACAGGGGAGACACAGATACGCAGTATTTT

v_gene: TRBV10-3
d_gene: TRBD1
j_gene: TRBJ1-3
abundance: few
CDR3aa: CASTGTGALGNTIYF
CDR3nt: TGTGCCAGCACCGGGACAGGGGCGCTTGGAAACACCATATATTTT

v_gene: TRBV3-1
d_gene: -
j_gene: TRBJ1-6
abundance: few
CDR3aa: CASSPEGDPYNSPLHF
CDR3nt: TGTGCCAGCAGCCCCGAAGGGGACCCATATAATTCACCCCTCCACTTT

v_gene: TRBV12-3/TRBV12-4
d_gene: -
j_gene: TRBJ1-6
abundance: few
CDR3aa: CASSSRDSPLHF
CDR3nt: TGTGCCAGCAGTTCCAGGGATTCACCCCTCCACTTT

v_gene: TRBV9
d_gene: TRBD2
j_gene: TRBJ2-3
abundance: few
CDR3aa: CASSVGQRGATDTQYF
CDR3nt: TGTGCCAGCAGCGTAGGGCAGCGGGGGGCCACAGATACGCAGTATTTT

v_gene: TRBV20-1
d_gene: TRBD1
j_gene: TRBJ2-5
abundance: many
CDR3aa: CSAPIRDRPLETQYF
CDR3nt: TGCAGTGCTCCAATTCGGGACAGACCTTTGGAGACCCAGTACTTC